What follows describes a single T cell receptor beta chain. The CDR3 covers 12 residues. CDR1 is GTSNPN and CDR2 is SVGIG in the germline V gene (reference sequence). The ends were cut back, 1 base at V and 4 bases at J, with 7 bases in the middle. The sample is drawn from a study of blood T cell repertoires in COVID-19. As for the study in general: COVID-19 samples collected from the United States, Italy and Spain covered acute and convalescent phases. The cDNA or gDNA used as material had been derived from T cells, B-cell-depleted T cells, or PBMCs.

Authors' methods: Researchers report that nucleated cell counts were estimated from reference gene primer amplification. The method was immunoSEQ multiplex PCR; TCRdb's version includes in-frame clones alone and lacks a portion of them. D and trimming come from the DNA, and the V and J calls and clone size come from that table. This table holds about 200,000 clones, approximately 84% found once. Sequenced: peripheral blood. The sequence came from a man aged 80 or over with acute or convalescent COVID-19. The gene calls are TRBV30 and TRBJ2-5; tentatively, D is TRBD1 (5 bases). CDR3 coding DNA: TGTGCCTGGAGTGGCACAGGAGAGACCCAGTACTTC. Its translation: CAWSGTGETQYF.